This T cell receptor (beta chain) stems from a study of PD-1 blockade in classical Hodgkin lymphoma. By sample fraction, this clone is medium-sized. Germline V CDR1 and CDR2: LNHDA, SQIVND (reference sequence). This CDR3 has 14 residues. After removal of 7 bases from V and 0 bases from J, the junction contained 5 bases not matched to a gene. This table comes from immunoSEQ multiplex PCR, and its TCRdb copy is limited to in-frame clones, with some not included. Among tens of thousands of clones listed, approximately 94% were seen once. Every patient was affected by relapse after autologous stem cell transplantation, while exposure to brentuximab vedotin was not uniform.

This clonotype was sampled from a human donor with classical Hodgkin lymphoma. The material sequenced was peripheral blood mononuclear cells (PBMCs), taken at baseline. The chain recombines TRBV19 with TRBJ2-7, with 8 positions matching TRBD2. The CDR3 is CASMQRESSYEQYF. The CDR3 DNA sequence: TGTGCCAGTATGCAGCGGGAGAGCTCCTACGAGCAGTACTTC.